The 27 T cell receptor beta chains presented below share a single source sample, sequenced in a study of TIL therapy for anti-PD-1-resistant metastatic lung cancer. This was the immunoSEQ v3 assay. The repertoire was sequenced with immunoSEQ multiplex PCR; TCRdb's copy has only in-frame clones and lacks some. This sample has tens of thousands of clones; 70% to 85% occur once, and the top ten carry under 5.5%. Time point here: pre-treatment sample, taken before nivolumab and TIL therapy. The sample consisted of blood, taken at baseline. These receptors all stem from a woman between 30 and 80 years old with non-small cell lung cancer.

In this sample, this clone turned up once. The J gene is TRBJ1-4, the V gene TRBV6-6; 7 nucleotides align to TRBD1. V trimming: 0 bases; J trimming: 15 bases; junction bases outside the gene matches: 4. Per germline, CDR1 MNHNY and CDR2 SVGAGI (reference sequence). The CDR3 spans 12 residues. CDR3 loop: CASSYSLQGMFF. DNA for the CDR3: TGTGCCAGCAGTTACTCTTTACAGGGGATGTTTTTT.

V and J are TRBV6-1 and TRBJ2-7, with 11 bases lining up with TRBD1. The CDR3 is 14 amino acids. Germline V lookup: CDR1 MNHNS, CDR2 SASEGT. V shed 3 bases, J shed 4 bases, and the junction held 2 bases outside the gene matches. The CDR3 is CASSDGQGAYEQYF. CDR3 nucleotides: TGTGCCAGCAGTGACGGACAGGGGGCTTACGAGCAGTACTTC.

The chain joins TRBV30 to TRBJ1-2; no definite D call. The germline CDR1 and CDR2 sequences are GTSNPN and SVGIG (reference sequence). This CDR3 spans 11 amino acids. The V end was cut by 1 base, the J end by 4 bases, with 4 bases between. The CDR3 bases are TGTGCCTGGAGTGGGGTCTATGGCTACACCTTC. Protein sequence: CAWSGVYGYTF.

V is TRBV6-1 and J is TRBJ2-7, with 8 bases aligning to TRBD2. The CDR3 has 16 amino acids. Germline V lookup: CDR1 MNHNS, CDR2 SASEGT. The V gene end was trimmed by 2 bases and the J gene end by 5 bases; junction bases not matched to a gene: 11. The CDR3 protein is CASSELGAGVFDEQYF. In DNA, the CDR3 is TGTGCCAGCAGTGAACTTGGAGCGGGAGTTTTCGACGAGCAGTACTTC.

This sequence joins TRBV30 and TRBJ2-7; D gene uncertain. Trimming stripped 4 bases from V and 5 bases from J, with 12 bases between. Looked up from germline, CDR1 is GTSNPN and CDR2 is SVGIG (reference sequence). The CDR3 is 12 residues long. CDR3 nucleotide sequence: TGTGCCTGGATTGGTCCTCTTAACGAGCAGTACTTC. Its protein product is CAWIGPLNEQYF.

V is TRBV4-3 and J is TRBJ1-6; TRBD1 aligns across 8 bases. V lost 0 bases to trimming and J lost 7 bases; unmatched junction nucleotides: 2. Germline V lookup: CDR1 LGHNA, CDR2 YSLEER. The CDR3 consists of 15 residues. The CDR3 nucleotides are TGCGCCAGCAGCCAAGATCGGACAGGGAATTCACCCCTCCACTTT. Its translation is CASSQDRTGNSPLHF.

This chain uses TRBV13 with TRBJ1-2; D uncertain. The CDR3 sequence is 16 residues long. Germline CDR1 PRHDT, CDR2 FYEKMQ (reference sequence). Trimming shortened V by 1 base and J by 1 base, and 13 bases separated the two germline ends. The CDR3 sequence: CASSLALLGLNYGYTF. Written as DNA, the CDR3 is TGTGCCAGCAGCTTAGCTCTTTTGGGCCTTAACTATGGCTACACCTTC.

The J gene is TRBJ1-2, the V gene TRBV5-4; D is possibly TRBD1 (5 bases). The V and J ends lost 0 bases and 3 bases respectively, with 12 bases between them. Germline V gene sequence: CDR1 SGHNT, CDR2 YYREEE (reference sequence). The CDR3 runs 15 residues. The DNA for the CDR3 is TGTGCCAGCAGCTTGGTGGGACGGAGGGACTATGGCTACACCTTC. It translates to CASSLVGRRDYGYTF.

The V gene is TRBV5-4, the J gene TRBJ2-3, with 7 bases that match TRBD2. This CDR3 has 15 residues. V shed 4 bases, J shed 6 bases, and the junction held 11 bases outside the gene matches. Germline CDR1 is SGHNT and CDR2 is YYREEE (reference sequence). Here the CDR3 DNA reads TGTGCCAGCAGCCACGGTGGGGGGGAGGAGGATACGCAGTATTTT. This gives the protein CASSHGGGEEDTQYF.

The V gene is TRBV29-1, the J gene TRBJ1-1; 7 bases line up with TRBD1. Germline V gene data show CDR1 as SQVTM and CDR2 as ANQGSEA. V gave up 7 bases and J gave up 4 bases; unmatched junction bases: 6. The CDR3 sequence is 12 residues long. The CDR3 spells CSGHRGGTEAFF. DNA for the CDR3: TGCAGCGGACACAGGGGAGGCACTGAAGCTTTCTTT.

The gene calls are TRBV27 and TRBJ2-6, with 10 bases fitting TRBD1. With V trimmed by 1 base and J by 0 bases, 0 bases remained unmatched. CDR3 length equals 17 residues. Germline values: CDR1 MNHEY, CDR2 SMNVEV (reference sequence). CDR3 sequence: CASSLWTGGSGANVLTF. Written as DNA, the CDR3 is TGTGCCAGCAGTTTATGGACAGGGGGCTCTGGGGCCAACGTCCTGACTTTC.

The chain combines TRBV7-2 with TRBJ1-5; 7 nucleotides agree with TRBD1. This CDR3 contains 14 residues. The V gene end was trimmed by 5 bases and the J gene end by 7 bases; junction bases not matched to a gene: 8. The V gene's germline CDR1 is SGHTA and CDR2 FQGNSA. The CDR3 is CASSVQGKQQPQHF. Here the CDR3 DNA reads TGTGCCAGCAGCGTACAGGGGAAACAGCAGCCCCAGCATTTT.

V is TRBV7-7 and J is TRBJ2-2; D gene unclear. The CDR3 is 13 amino acids. Germline CDR1 and CDR2: SSHAT and FNYEAQ (reference sequence). Trimming pared 5 bases from V and 8 bases from J, leaving 12 bases between. CDR3 residues: CASSPGGPGELFF. CDR3 DNA sequence: TGTGCCAGCAGCCCCGGCGGCCCGGGGGAGCTGTTTTTT.

The chain carries TRBV6-1 and TRBJ2-1, with 9 bases that match TRBD1. CDR3 length: 17 residues. CDR1 is MNHNS and CDR2 is SASEGT in the germline V gene. V was pared by 3 bases and J by 3 bases, with 9 bases of the junction left unmatched. The CDR3 sequence is CASSEVTGGMIYNEQFF. Here the CDR3 DNA reads TGTGCCAGCAGTGAGGTGACAGGGGGAATGATCTACAATGAGCAGTTCTTC.

There are a few counts of this clone. The chain has TRBV30 and TRBJ1-2; D unresolved. The CDR3 runs 11 residues. The germline V gene has CDR1 GTSNPN and CDR2 SVGIG (reference sequence). The V gene lost 0 bases and the J gene lost 4 bases, with 3 bases spanning the gap. This CDR3 reads CAWSVSYGYTF. The CDR3 DNA reads as TGTGCCTGGAGTGTGAGCTATGGCTACACCTTC.

This chain joins TRBV6-5 and TRBJ1-2; 7 bases fit TRBD1. Losses at the gene ends were 4 bases for V and 5 bases for J; bases not matched to a gene: 13. CDR1 is MNHEY, CDR2 SVGAGI, per germline. The CDR3 consists of 16 residues. CDR3 amino acids: CASSSPRQTGNYGYTF. The CDR3, as DNA: TGTGCCAGCAGTTCCCCGCGACAGACAGGGAATTATGGCTACACCTTC.

The chain is built from TRBV27 and TRBJ2-2; TRBD2 matches 9 bases. Trimming cost V 6 bases and J 1 base; bases outside gene matches: 9. The CDR3 length is 17 residues. Germline CDR1 reads MNHEY; CDR2 reads SMNVEV (reference sequence). In nucleotides, the CDR3 is TGTGCCAGCAGACCAATCCTAGCGGGATGGAACACCGGGGAGCTGTTTTTT. Translation gives CASRPILAGWNTGELFF.

The sample holds a few counts of this clone. The V and J genes are TRBV9 and TRBJ1-2, with 7 nucleotides matching TRBD1. J was trimmed by 0 bases and V by 4 bases; bases with no gene match: 12. The germline V gene encodes CDR1 SGDLS and CDR2 YYNGEE. The CDR3 is 17 residues long. The chain's CDR3 is CASSSGGTGPANYGYTF. CDR3 coding DNA: TGTGCCAGCAGCTCAGGGGGTACAGGGCCCGCTAACTATGGCTACACCTTC. The entire variable domain, with the rest obtained from reference TRBV9 and TRBJ1-2, is as follows: DSGVTQTPKHLITATGQRVTLRCSPRSGDLSVYWYQQSLDQGLQFLIQYYNGEERAKGNILERFSAQQFPDLHSELNLSSLELGDSALYFCASSSGGTGPANYGYTFGSGTRLTVV.

The rearrangement links TRBV7-2 to TRBJ2-3, with D possibly TRBD1 on 6 matching bases. V was cut by 4 bases and J by 2 bases, with 13 bases left in between. Germline values: CDR1 SGHTA, CDR2 FQGNSA. CDR3 length: 15 residues. The CDR3 DNA reads TGTGCCAGCAGCTCTATCCGGGACAACACAGATACGCAGTATTTT. Translated: CASSSIRDNTDTQYF.

This chain connects TRBV10-1 to TRBJ2-1; perhaps D is TRBD1 or TRBD2 (5 bases each). V lost 1 base, J lost 2 bases, and 15 bases lay in between. The CDR3 runs 17 residues. The germline V gene encodes CDR1 WNHNN and CDR2 SYGVQD (reference sequence). CDR3 nucleotide sequence: TGCGCCAGCAGTGAGTTGAGGGACCTCCGGGCCTACAATGAGCAGTTCTTC. Translating it yields CASSELRDLRAYNEQFF.

This chain uses TRBV2 with TRBJ2-3, with 8 positions matching TRBD2. V shed 5 bases, J shed 3 bases, and the junction held 7 bases outside the gene matches. Germline CDR1 is SNHLY and CDR2 is FYNNEI. This CDR3 has 15 residues. The CDR3 DNA reads as TGTGCCAGCAGTCGGACTAGCCGAGGAACAGATACGCAGTATTTT. Protein product: CASSRTSRGTDTQYF.

V and J are TRBV7-8 and TRBJ2-6; no firm D call. The CDR3 loop spans 15 amino acids. Trimming left V 4 bases short and J 4 bases short, with 11 bases between. The germline V gene encodes CDR1 SGHVS and CDR2 FQNEAQ. CDR3 sequence (DNA): TGTGCCAGCAGCTCAATAACGGCCGGGGCCAACGTCCTGACTTTC. Its protein is CASSSITAGANVLTF. The entire variable domain, with the rest obtained from reference TRBV7-8 and TRBJ2-6, is as follows: GAGVSQSPRYKVAKRGQDVALRCDPISGHVSLFWYQQALGQGPEFLTYFQNEAQLDKSGLPSDRFFAERPEGSVSTLKIQRTQQEDSAVYLCASSSITAGANVLTFGAGSRLTVL.

The rearrangement uses TRBV5-5 and TRBJ2-7; D unresolved. This CDR3 contains 14 residues. Trimming removed 5 bases at V and 5 bases at J, with 17 bases between. Germline-derived CDR1 and CDR2 are SGHKS and YYEKEE (reference sequence). The CDR3 here is CASRLAPSLHEQYF. CDR3 nucleotides: TGTGCCAGCAGGCTTGCCCCCTCGTTGCACGAGCAGTACTTC.

The chain is built from TRBV7-2 and TRBJ1-1, with TRBD1 matching over 8 bases. The CDR3 contains 15 residues. Germline CDR1 reads SGHTA; CDR2 reads FQGNSA. The ends lost 3 bases at V and 7 bases at J; junction bases unmatched: 10. DNA for the CDR3: TGTGCCAGCAGCTTTCTGGCAGGGGGCAAAATTGAAGCTTTCTTT. It translates to CASSFLAGGKIEAFF. The full variable domain, rest sourced from reference TRBV7-2 and TRBJ1-1, is GAGVSQSPSNKVTEKGKDVELRCDPISGHTALYWYRQSLGQGLEFLIYFQGNSAPDKSGLPSDRFSAERTGGSVSTLTIQRTQQEDSAVYLCASSFLAGGKIEAFFGQGTRLTVV.

This clone has a single count. The rearrangement joins TRBV7-8 to TRBJ1-5; the D gene is possibly TRBD1 (5 bases). Trimming cost V 4 bases and J 5 bases, with 21 bases left between them. The CDR3 contains 17 residues. Looked up from germline, CDR1 is SGHVS and CDR2 is FQNEAQ. The CDR3 region is CASSSIAAGNGDQPQHF. DNA for the CDR3: TGTGCCAGCAGCTCAATAGCCGCAGGGAATGGAGATCAGCCCCAGCATTTT. Full variable domain (remainder filled in from reference TRBV7-8 and TRBJ1-5): GAGVSQSPRYKVAKRGQDVALRCDPISGHVSLFWYQQALGQGPEFLTYFQNEAQLDKSGLPSDRFFAERPEGSVSTLKIQRTQQEDSAVYLCASSSIAAGNGDQPQHFGDGTRLSIL.

The chain uses TRBV7-9 and TRBJ2-3; 7 bases are shared with TRBD1. Germline lookup yields CDR1 SEHNR and CDR2 FQNEAQ (reference sequence). V lost 5 bases and J lost 1; bases outside the gene matches: 12. The CDR3 is 17 amino acids. CDR3 amino acids: CASSPGWQGVGTDTQYF. The CDR3 DNA reads TGTGCCAGCAGCCCGGGATGGCAGGGGGTCGGCACAGATACGCAGTATTTT. The whole variable domain, filled in from reference TRBV7-9 and TRBJ2-3, reads DTGVSQNPRHKITKRGQNVTFRCDPISEHNRLYWYRQTLGQGPEFLTYFQNEAQLEKSRLLSDRFSAERPKGSFSTLEIQRTEQGDSAMYLCASSPGWQGVGTDTQYFGPGTRLTVL.

By proportion, this clone is medium-sized. V is TRBV4-1 and J is TRBJ1-2; D gene uncertain. Germline V gene sequence: CDR1 MGHRA, CDR2 YSYEKL. V lost 3 bases to trimming and J lost 13 bases, with 18 bases between them. The CDR3 is 13 residues long. The CDR3 here is CASSHSSVKSCTF. The CDR3 nucleotides read TGCGCCAGCAGCCATTCCTCCGTTAAGTCTTGCACCTTC.